These 14 T cell receptor beta chains were sequenced from one sample in a study of T cell repertoires in cytomegalovirus infection. A single record per CDR3 protein comes from TCRdb applying MiXCR to the reads. The table lists over 150,000 distinct CDR3 sequences, roughly a fifth of them singletons, with approximately 2.9% in the top ten. The sequencing input was PBMCs. These receptors originate from a human donor in good health (CMV status not recorded). Some clones in this sample may be carry-over from other donors' samples.

This clonotype was picked up one time. J is TRBJ1-5 and V is TRBV15; perhaps TRBD1 as D (6 bases). V lost 5 bases and J lost 0, with 11 bases in between. CDR1 LNHNV and CDR2 YYDKDF come from the germline V gene (reference sequence). This CDR3 is built from 15 residues. As DNA, the CDR3 is TGTGCCACCAGCGATGGACAGCATAGCAATCAGCCCCAGCATTTT. It encodes CATSDGQHSNQPQHF.

The chain carries TRBV15 and TRBJ2-5; D is unresolved. Germline V lookup: CDR1 LNHNV, CDR2 YYDKDF (reference sequence). With 3 bases removed from V and 2 bases from J, the gap between germline ends came to 7 bases. The CDR3 extends over 13 amino acids. CDR3 sequence: CATSSYDQETQYF. DNA for the CDR3: TGTGCCACCAGCAGCTACGATCAAGAGACCCAGTACTTC.

The table lists this clonotype with many counts. The rearrangement uses TRBV28 and TRBJ1-3; D is ambiguous. Germline CDR1 MDHEN, CDR2 SYDVKM. The CDR3 covers 13 residues. V was shortened by 4 bases and J by 4 bases, with 8 bases between the two germline ends. Here the CDR3 DNA reads TGTGCCAGCAGTTCTGGACTCGGAAACACCATATATTTT. It specifies CASSSGLGNTIYF. Complete variable domain (other parts from reference TRBV28 and TRBJ1-3): DVKVTQSSRYLVKRTGEKVFLECVQDMDHENMFWYRQDPGLGLRLIYFSYDVKMKEKGDIPEGYSVSREKKERFSLILESASTNQTSMYLCASSSGLGNTIYFGEGSWLTVV.

Regarding this clonotype: Compared with germline, one end of the junction differs, possibly owing to a read error. The chain carries TRBV7-6 and TRBJ1-1, with a tentative D call TRBD1 (5 bases). Germline loops: CDR1 SGHVS, CDR2 FNYEAQ. The CDR3 covers 18 residues. CDR3 in amino acids: CASSLDPSGSSGGSETFF. As DNA, the CDR3 is TGTGCCAGCAGCTTAGACCCCTCCGGTTCCTCTGGGGGTTCTGAAACTTTCTTT.

This clonotype has a count of ten or more. The chain carries TRBV7-2 and TRBJ2-7; 11 nucleotides line up with TRBD2. The CDR3 length is 15 residues. After removal of 2 bases from V and 3 bases from J, the junction contained 3 bases not matched to a gene. Germline CDR1 is SGHTA and CDR2 is FQGNSA. Here the CDR3 reads CASSLILAGDYEQYF. CDR3 DNA sequence: TGTGCCAGCAGCTTAATACTAGCGGGGGACTACGAGCAGTACTTC.

V gene TRBV14 combines with J gene TRBJ1-4; D is possibly TRBD1 (5 bases). The CDR3 loop spans 16 amino acids. In germline, CDR1 is SGHDN, CDR2 FVKESK. Trimming pared 6 bases from V and 8 bases from J, leaving 22 bases between. This CDR3 reads CASSKGIGGGEEKLFF. The CDR3 bases are TGTGCCAGCAGTAAAGGGATCGGGGGTGGAGAGGAAAAACTGTTTTTT. Filled out from reference TRBV14 and TRBJ1-4, the complete variable domain reads EAGVTQFPSHSVIEKGQTVTLRCDPISGHDNLYWYRRVMGKEIKFLLHFVKESKQDESGMPNNRFLAERTGGTYSTLKVQPAELEDSGVYFCASSKGIGGGEEKLFFGSGTQLSVL.

The V and J genes are TRBV6-5 and TRBJ2-2; 9 bases are a match to TRBD2. The CDR3 covers 15 residues. V was clipped by 6 bases and J by 1 base; unmatched bases: 3. Germline assignment: CDR1 MNHEY and CDR2 SVGAGI. The DNA for the CDR3 is TGTGCCAGCAGCCTAGCGGGGTGGAACACCGGGGAGCTGTTTTTT. Protein sequence: CASSLAGWNTGELFF.

V and J are TRBV7-6 and TRBJ2-2, with D possibly called TRBD1 or TRBD2 (5 bases each). The germline gives CDR1 SGHVS, CDR2 FNYEAQ. The CDR3 is 17 residues long. Between the trimmed V and J ends, which lost 2 bases and 3 bases, there was a span of 16 bases. The DNA of the CDR3 is TGTGCCAGCAGCTTAACCCCTCAAGGGACGGACACCGGGGAGCTGTTTTTT. It is translated as CASSLTPQGTDTGELFF.

This chain links TRBV9 with TRBJ1-2; TRBD1 agrees at 10 bases. J was trimmed by 5 bases and V by 0 bases; bases with no gene match: 13. The V gene's germline CDR1 is SGDLS and CDR2 YYNGEE. This CDR3 has 18 residues. This chain's CDR3 is CASSVAAVTGGKDYGYTF. In nucleotides, the CDR3 is TGTGCCAGCAGCGTAGCCGCCGTGACAGGGGGCAAGGATTATGGCTACACCTTC.

The chain recombines TRBV12-3 or TRBV12-4 with TRBJ2-3, with 7 bases fitting TRBD2. V was clipped by 8 bases and J by 2 bases; unmatched bases: 1. The CDR3 is 12 amino acids. This CDR3 reads CASGRATDTQYF. The CDR3 DNA sequence: TGTGCCAGCGGGAGGGCCACAGATACGCAGTATTTT.

The sample holds a few counts of this clonotype. In nucleotides, the CDR3 is TGCGCCAGCAGCTCTGGACTAGCGACCCACAATGAGCAGTTCTTC. This sequence encodes CASSSGLATHNEQFF. The rearrangement joins TRBV5-1 to TRBJ2-1; 9 nucleotides align to TRBD2. Germline V gene sequence: CDR1 SGHRS, CDR2 YFSETQ. J lost 5 bases, V lost 3 bases, and 6 bases had no gene match. This CDR3 has 15 residues.

This sequence joins TRBV20-1 and TRBJ1-1; D remains ambiguous. CDR3 length: 13 amino acids. The germline V gene has CDR1 DFQATT and CDR2 SNEGSKA (reference sequence). V was clipped by 5 bases and J by 0 bases, with 10 bases between them. CDR3 loop: CSAWGGLNTEAFF. As DNA, the CDR3 is TGCAGTGCTTGGGGAGGTCTGAACACTGAAGCTTTCTTT.

In its sample, this clonotype was seen many times. The rearrangement links TRBV7-9 to TRBJ2-1; D uncertain. Germline CDR1 and CDR2: SEHNR and FQNEAQ (reference sequence). V was cut by 1 base and J by 3 bases, with 7 bases left in between. The CDR3 contains 14 residues. The CDR3 DNA sequence: TGTGCCAGCAGCTTAGGACTGAACTACAATGAGCAGTTCTTC. It translates to CASSLGLNYNEQFF.

This clonotype appeared a few times. This sequence joins TRBV20-1 and TRBJ1-1, with 8 bases that match TRBD1. Germline CDR1 and CDR2: DFQATT and SNEGSKA (reference sequence). The CDR3 covers 15 residues. The V segment lost 5 bases and the J segment 1 base; nucleotides outside the gene matches: 9. DNA of the CDR3: TGCAGTGCTCGCACTAGGACAGGGACGAACACTGAAGCTTTCTTT. Protein sequence: CSARTRTGTNTEAFF.